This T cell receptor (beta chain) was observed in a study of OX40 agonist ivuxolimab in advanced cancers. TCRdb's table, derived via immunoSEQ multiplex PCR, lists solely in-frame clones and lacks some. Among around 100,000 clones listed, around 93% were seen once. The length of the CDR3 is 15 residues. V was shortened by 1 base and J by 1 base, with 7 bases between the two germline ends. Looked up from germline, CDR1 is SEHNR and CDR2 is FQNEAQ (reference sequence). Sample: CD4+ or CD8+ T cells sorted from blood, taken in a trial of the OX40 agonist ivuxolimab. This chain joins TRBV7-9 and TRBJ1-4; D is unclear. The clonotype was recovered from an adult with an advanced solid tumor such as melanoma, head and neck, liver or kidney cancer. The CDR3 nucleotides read TGTGCCAGCAGCTTAGGCAGAGTAACTAATGAAAAACTGTTTTTT. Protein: CASSLGRVTNEKLFF.